The entry that follows covers one T cell receptor (beta chain) sequence. Its antigen is not identified. Amplification by 5'RACE using constant-segment primers produced TCR alpha and TCR beta cDNA libraries that carried sample barcodes and UMIs. Via MiXCR, TCRdb re-called the 5' RACE reads, giving one row per CDR3 protein. The data hold over 300,000 distinct CDR3 sequences, with 20% to 25% observed a single time. The entry originates in a study of T-cell memory formation after mild COVID-19. The study's findings and limits: The appearance of some responding clones in pre-infection memory suggested that cross-reactive memory joined. Nothing confirmed that second-wave clones peaking on day 37 were specific for SARS-CoV-2. CD4+ clones that contracted lay mainly in CM and EM; CD8+ ones lay in EMRA.

Germline V gene sequence: CDR1 SGHRS, CDR2 YFSETQ. This CDR3 has 15 residues. V was pared by 0 bases and J by 2 bases, with 2 bases of the junction left unmatched. The sample was PBMCs or a T cell subset sorted from them (not recorded which). This clonotype was obtained from a man in his late teens or twenties who had mild COVID-19 (a few samples of this study predate the infection). Cell type and time point are not known. The chain employs TRBV5-1 and TRBJ2-3; TRBD1 matches 8 bases. The CDR3 loop reads CASSLGDRTTDTQYF. DNA of the CDR3: TGCGCCAGCAGCTTGGGGGACAGGACCACAGATACGCAGTATTTT.